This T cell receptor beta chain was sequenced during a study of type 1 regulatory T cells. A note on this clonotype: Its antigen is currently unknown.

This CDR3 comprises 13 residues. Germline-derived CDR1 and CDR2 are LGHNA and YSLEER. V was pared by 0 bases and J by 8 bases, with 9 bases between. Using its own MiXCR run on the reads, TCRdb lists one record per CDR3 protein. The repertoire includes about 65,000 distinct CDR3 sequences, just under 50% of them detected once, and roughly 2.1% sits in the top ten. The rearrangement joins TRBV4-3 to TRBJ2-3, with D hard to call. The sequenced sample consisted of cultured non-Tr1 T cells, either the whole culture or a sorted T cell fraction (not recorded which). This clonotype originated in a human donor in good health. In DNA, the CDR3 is TGCGCCAGCAGCCAAGATTACCTTGGTACGCAGTATTTT. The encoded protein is CASSQDYLGTQYF.